These 20 T cell receptor beta chains came from one sample sequenced in a study of beta chain features in type 1 diabetes. Expressed TCRB transcripts were sequenced because the isolated RNA had all been reverse transcribed beforehand. Sequencing was performed with immunoSEQ multiplex PCR; in TCRdb, only in-frame clones are kept and a portion is missing. This sample has under 400,000 clones, with 10% to 15% found just once. Sequences were obtained from naive CD4+ T cells from blood. Receptors were obtained from a man younger than 35 in good health.

This clone occurred a few times. J is TRBJ2-3 and V is TRBV7-2, with no clear D. CDR3 length: 13 amino acids. Trimming removed 1 base from V and 4 bases from J, with 6 bases in between. Per germline, CDR1 SGHTA and CDR2 FQGNSA. As DNA, the CDR3 is TGTGCCAGCAGCTTAGTCGGGTCAGATACGCAGTATTTT. This translates into CASSLVGSDTQYF. Full variable domain (outside the CDR3, taken from reference TRBV7-2 and TRBJ2-3): GAGVSQSPSNKVTEKGKDVELRCDPISGHTALYWYRQSLGQGLEFLIYFQGNSAPDKSGLPSDRFSAERTGGSVSTLTIQRTQQEDSAVYLCASSLVGSDTQYFGPGTRLTVL.

The chain employs TRBV18 and TRBJ2-1; TRBD2 might be the D (5 bases). V shed 3 bases and J shed 2 bases, with 11 bases lying between them. The CDR3 spans 15 residues. Germline CDR1 is KGHSH and CDR2 is LQKENI. In DNA, the CDR3 is TGTGCCAGCTCACCCATGGACGGGACCTACAATGAGCAGTTCTTC. Translated, it gives CASSPMDGTYNEQFF.

This chain connects TRBV2 to TRBJ2-1; 12 bases are a match to TRBD1. Germline CDR1 reads SNHLY; CDR2 reads FYNNEI. The CDR3 extends over 14 amino acids. J gave up 8 bases and V 6 bases, and 5 bases lay outside the gene matches. The CDR3 sequence: CASRDGTGGYEQFF. CDR3 DNA: TGTGCCAGCAGGGACGGGACAGGGGGCTATGAGCAGTTCTTC.

The gene calls are TRBV9 and TRBJ1-4; D is ambiguous. The CDR3 has 13 residues. Germline V gene sequence: CDR1 SGDLS, CDR2 YYNGEE. V lost 7 bases, J lost 7 bases, and 14 bases lay in between. This CDR3 reads CASHQPLGEKLFF. The CDR3 nucleotides read TGTGCCAGCCACCAACCCCTAGGTGAAAAACTGTTTTTT.

This clone was seen a few times. The gene calls are TRBV7-8 and TRBJ2-3; no clear D. Between the trimmed V and J ends, which lost 4 bases and 4 bases, there was a span of 6 bases. The germline CDR1 and CDR2 sequences are SGHVS and FQNEAQ. The CDR3 is 12 residues long. The CDR3 here is CASSSYADTQYF. CDR3 nucleotide sequence: TGTGCCAGCAGCTCCTATGCAGATACGCAGTATTTT.

This clone was picked up a small number of times. The chain carries TRBV19 and TRBJ1-1, with no clear D. The CDR3 spans 13 residues. Trimming left V 4 bases short and J 1 base short, with 7 bases between. CDR1 LNHDA and CDR2 SQIVND come from the germline V gene (reference sequence). The chain's CDR3 is CASSTYRNTEAFF. Written as DNA, the CDR3 is TGTGCCAGTAGTACATACAGGAACACTGAAGCTTTCTTT.

This clone showed up just a few times. The chain is built from TRBV28 and TRBJ2-1; 7 bases map to TRBD1. The CDR3 is 14 amino acids. The trim removed 5 bases at V and 3 bases at J, leaving 4 bases unmatched. Germline V gives CDR1 MDHEN, CDR2 SYDVKM. The CDR3 region is CASSMRTGYNEQFF. CDR3 in DNA: TGTGCCAGCAGTATGCGGACAGGCTACAATGAGCAGTTCTTC. Supplemented by reference TRBV28 and TRBJ2-1, the full variable domain reads DVKVTQSSRYLVKRTGEKVFLECVQDMDHENMFWYRQDPGLGLRLIYFSYDVKMKEKGDIPEGYSVSREKKERFSLILESASTNQTSMYLCASSMRTGYNEQFFGPGTRLTVL.

This clone has just a few counts. The rearrangement joins TRBV15 to TRBJ1-2; the match to TRBD1 covers 8 bases. V dropped 5 bases and J dropped 4; count of bases not matched to a gene: 6. The germline V gene has CDR1 LNHNV and CDR2 YYDKDF (reference sequence). This CDR3 spans 14 amino acids. The CDR3 DNA reads as TGTGCCACCAGCGCTCGGACAGGGCTCTATGGCTACACCTTC. Translating gives CATSARTGLYGYTF.

This clone was counted between two and nine times. The chain is built from TRBV7-2 and TRBJ2-7, with no clear D. Per germline, CDR1 SGHTA and CDR2 FQGNSA. V was pared by 2 bases and J by 1 base, with 12 bases between. The CDR3 runs 15 residues. The CDR3 DNA follows: TGTGCCAGCAGCTTACGTTACCGCGGTTCCTACGAGCAGTACTTC. Translating gives CASSLRYRGSYEQYF. The full variable domain, in which reference TRBV7-2 and TRBJ2-7 provide the parts outside the CDR3, is GAGVSQSPSNKVTEKGKDVELRCDPISGHTALYWYRQSLGQGLEFLIYFQGNSAPDKSGLPSDRFSAERTGGSVSTLTIQRTQQEDSAVYLCASSLRYRGSYEQYFGPGTRLTVT.

Turning to this clone: The same CDR3 can be traced to other DNA sequences in this sample. The V and J genes are TRBV7-9 and TRBJ1-5, with D unresolved. V dropped 1 base and J dropped 7 bases, with 11 bases sitting between them. The germline V gene encodes CDR1 SEHNR and CDR2 FQNEAQ (reference sequence). CDR3 length equals 14 residues. The DNA for the CDR3 is TGTGCCAGCAGCTTAGGAGGGTTAGGGCAGCCCCAGCATTTT. Translating it yields CASSLGGLGQPQHF.

This chain connects TRBV6-5 to TRBJ2-1; 7 nucleotides match TRBD1. CDR1 and CDR2 from the germline V gene are MNHEY and SVGAGI. V gave up 0 bases and J gave up 6 bases; unmatched junction bases: 8. The length of the CDR3 is 16 residues. CDR3 in amino acids: CASSYSFLAGGNEQFF. The CDR3 DNA follows: TGTGCCAGCAGTTACTCGTTTCTGGCAGGGGGCAATGAGCAGTTCTTC.

As for this clone: Other DNA sequences in this sample translate to the same CDR3. CDR3 region: CASSPGQVYEQYF. The CDR3 coding sequence is TGTGCCAGCAGTCCGGGACAGGTCTACGAGCAGTACTTC. The chain links TRBV7-3 to TRBJ2-7; 8 nucleotides agree with TRBD1. Per germline, CDR1 SGHTA and CDR2 FQGTGA. V dropped 6 bases and J dropped 3; count of bases not matched to a gene: 4. The CDR3 consists of 13 residues.

In this sample, this clone turned up a few times. This CDR3 is CASLGHSRGTEAFF. The CDR3 DNA is TGTGCCAGCCTGGGGCACTCAAGGGGGACTGAAGCTTTCTTT. V usage is TRBV19 and J usage is TRBJ1-1; a possible D gene is TRBD1 (6 bases). This CDR3 has 14 amino acids. V dropped 9 bases and J dropped 5 bases, with 19 bases sitting between them. Germline V CDR1 and CDR2: LNHDA, SQIVND (reference sequence).

This chain connects TRBV6-6 to TRBJ1-4; 9 bases line up with TRBD1. The germline V gene encodes CDR1 MNHNY and CDR2 SVGAGI (reference sequence). V was clipped by 5 bases and J by 8 bases; unmatched bases: 9. This CDR3 is built from 15 residues. The CDR3 reads CASSRRGQGGEKLFF. In DNA form, the CDR3 reads TGTGCCAGCAGTCGCCGGGGACAGGGAGGGGAAAAACTGTTTTTT.

Only a few counts were recorded for this clone. The V and J genes are TRBV25-1 and TRBJ2-5, with 7 bases that match TRBD2. Germline assignment: CDR1 MGHDK and CDR2 SYGVNS. The CDR3 loop spans 13 amino acids. J was trimmed by 4 bases and V by 6 bases; bases with no gene match: 5. CDR3 residues: CASSPGGRETQYF. The CDR3 DNA sequence: TGTGCCAGCAGCCCCGGGGGGAGAGAGACCCAGTACTTC.

The chain is built from TRBV11-1 and TRBJ2-7; 7 positions agree with TRBD1. The V and J ends lost 5 bases and 2 bases, in that order; junction bases with no gene match: 3. Germline assignment: CDR1 SGHAT and CDR2 FQDESV (reference sequence). CDR3 size: 13 residues. For the CDR3, the DNA is TGTGCCAGCAGCCCCGACAGGGCCTACGAGCAGTACTTC. Protein product: CASSPDRAYEQYF.

This clone occurred a few times. The V call is TRBV28, the J call TRBJ2-7, with D perhaps matching TRBD1 (5 bases). Germline CDR1 is MDHEN and CDR2 is SYDVKM. This CDR3 contains 16 residues. V was trimmed by 2 bases and J by 3 bases, leaving 17 bases between them. CDR3 nucleotide sequence: TGTGCCAGCAGTTTAATCAGGGCAGTGCTCCTCTACGAGCAGTACTTC. This gives the protein CASSLIRAVLLYEQYF. The full variable domain, its missing parts supplied by reference TRBV28 and TRBJ2-7, is DVKVTQSSRYLVKRTGEKVFLECVQDMDHENMFWYRQDPGLGLRLIYFSYDVKMKEKGDIPEGYSVSREKKERFSLILESASTNQTSMYLCASSLIRAVLLYEQYFGPGTRLTVT.

This clone was seen only a few times. This chain uses TRBV30 with TRBJ2-7; 8 bases match TRBD1. This CDR3 spans 14 amino acids. Trimming removed 5 bases from V and 6 bases from J; junction bases left unmatched: 12. Germline CDR1 is GTSNPN and CDR2 is SVGIG (reference sequence). The CDR3: CAWGRGRYGGEQYF. The DNA of the CDR3 is TGTGCCTGGGGCAGGGGGCGCTATGGGGGCGAGCAGTACTTC. Full variable domain (outside the CDR3, taken from reference TRBV30 and TRBJ2-7): SQTIHQWPATLVQPVGSPLSLECTVEGTSNPNLYWYRQAAGRGLQLLFYSVGIGQISSEVPQNLSASRPQDRQFILSSKKLLLSDSGFYLCAWGRGRYGGEQYFGPGTRLTVT.

The table lists this clone with a few counts. The J gene is TRBJ2-5, the V gene TRBV7-9; TRBD2 aligns across 12 bases. J was trimmed by 4 bases and V by 5 bases; bases with no gene match: 5. Germline V gene sequence: CDR1 SEHNR, CDR2 FQNEAQ (reference sequence). CDR3 length: 15 residues. The CDR3 reads CASSRATSGGETQYF. CDR3 coding DNA: TGTGCCAGCAGCCGGGCGACTAGCGGGGGAGAGACCCAGTACTTC.

This sequence joins TRBV5-1 and TRBJ2-7, with 10 bases fitting TRBD1. Germline V gene sequence: CDR1 SGHRS, CDR2 YFSETQ. This CDR3 comprises 15 residues. After removal of 3 bases from V and 1 base from J, the junction contained 4 bases not matched to a gene. The chain's CDR3 is CASSWTGGSSYEQYF. The CDR3 region has the DNA TGCGCCAGCAGCTGGACAGGGGGTTCTTCCTACGAGCAGTACTTC.